The T cell receptor (beta chain) under discussion was sequenced for a study of cytomegalovirus exposure and HLA in healthy donors. CDR3 size: 15 residues. V shed 3 bases and J 5 bases; nucleotides not matched to a gene: 9. Germline CDR1 is SGHVS and CDR2 is FNYEAQ. A remark on this clone: No antigen is known for it.

PCR amplification relied on 60 Vbeta primers (plus 13 Jbeta primers). Generated by immunoSEQ multiplex PCR, the TCRdb table keeps only in-frame clones and is missing some. The table lists some 160,000 clones. Findings and limits, study-wide: In a later analysis, most CMV-associated TCR beta chains appeared HLA-restricted. Sequencing artifact likely explains a cluster of highly shared sequence variants. Later, an analysis found that common viral pathogens appeared to be linked with several of the most significant clusters.

The rearrangement links TRBV7-6 to TRBJ1-1, with 7 bases lining up with TRBD1. The sequence was collected from a young man in good health and CMV-seronegative. The sequencing input was PBMCs. This CDR3 is CASSFDRAGRTEAFF. As DNA, the CDR3 is TGTGCCAGCAGCTTCGACAGGGCTGGCAGGACTGAAGCTTTCTTT.